Each of the 8 T cell receptor beta chains below was sequenced from the same sample in a study of beta chain features in type 1 diabetes. Whole-study findings and limits: Researchers report that Type 1 diabetes patients had moderately but significantly shorter TCRB CDR3s across all four CD4+ subsets.

The sequenced template was cDNA made from the entire isolated RNA. Only in-frame clones appear in the TCRdb table, and some are missing; sequencing was by immunoSEQ multiplex PCR. The table records roughly 280,000 clones, less than 30% of them present only once. Their antigens remain unidentified. Sequencing used naive CD4+ T cells from blood. All receptors derive from a woman aged 25 to 39 with type 1 diabetes.

This clone was seen a few times. The J gene is TRBJ2-5, the V gene TRBV30; 7 positions agree with TRBD1. J was trimmed by 5 bases and V by 2 bases; bases with no gene match: 8. Germline-derived CDR1 and CDR2 are GTSNPN and SVGIG (reference sequence). The length of the CDR3 is 14 residues. The chain's CDR3 is CAWSSPGQRETQYF. CDR3 DNA sequence: TGTGCCTGGAGTTCCCCGGGACAGCGGGAGACCCAGTACTTC.

The chain carries TRBV30 and TRBJ2-1; 13 bases map to TRBD2. CDR3 length: 15 amino acids. Germline V gene data show CDR1 as GTSNPN and CDR2 as SVGIG (reference sequence). Trimming removed 3 bases from V and 6 bases from J; junction bases left unmatched: 5. As DNA, the CDR3 is TGTGCCTGGAGCCTGGGACTAGCGGGACTCAATGAGCAGTTCTTC. As protein: CAWSLGLAGLNEQFF.

For this clone: Mismatch with germline at one junction end may stem from a read error. This sequence joins TRBV5-1 and TRBJ1-2; D perhaps matches TRBD1 (5 bases). CDR3 length: 14 residues. The germline V gene encodes CDR1 SGHRS and CDR2 YFSETQ. This CDR3 is CASSREASGTARNF. The CDR3 DNA reads TGCGCCAGTTCACGGGAGGCGTCAGGGACCGCCCGCAACTTC.

The chain recombines TRBV14 with TRBJ1-2; TRBD1 matches 9 bases. The length of the CDR3 is 15 residues. V trimming: 6 bases; J trimming: 3 bases; junction bases outside the gene matches: 8. Germline V gene data show CDR1 as SGHDN and CDR2 as FVKESK. This CDR3 reads CASSQQGASDYGYTF. DNA of the CDR3: TGTGCCAGCAGTCAACAGGGGGCATCCGACTATGGCTACACCTTC.

The CDR3 is CASSYRGRAEFF. The DNA for the CDR3 is TGTGCCAGCAGTTACCGCGGAAGAGCAGAGTTCTTC. The chain joins TRBV6-6 to TRBJ2-1; D ambiguous. V lost 2 bases and J lost 14, with 13 bases in between. In germline, CDR1 is MNHNY, CDR2 SVGAGI (reference sequence). The CDR3 extends over 12 amino acids.

This clone has a handful of counts. The rearrangement links TRBV5-1 to TRBJ2-6; D not certain. This CDR3 comprises 14 residues. V lost 4 bases and J 4 bases, leaving 9 bases between the germline ends. The germline V gene has CDR1 SGHRS and CDR2 YFSETQ. DNA for the CDR3: TGCGCCAGCAGCCCGGGTCCCGGGGCCAACGTCCTGACTTTC. This translates into CASSPGPGANVLTF.

V gene TRBV6-5 combines with J gene TRBJ2-5; 7 nucleotides agree with TRBD2. The germline V gene encodes CDR1 MNHEY and CDR2 SVGAGI. The CDR3 is 15 residues long. J gave up 7 bases and V 6 bases, and 14 bases lay outside the gene matches. The CDR3 DNA follows: TGTGCCAGCAGCGAGAGGGGCAGCGGGGTGTGGACCCAGTACTTC. Residues: CASSERGSGVWTQYF.

This clone is a singleton in its sample. The chain recombines TRBV18 with TRBJ2-5, with TRBD1 matching over 7 bases. V was pared by 0 bases and J by 4 bases, with 8 bases of the junction left unmatched. This CDR3 is 16 amino acids long. Germline CDR1 reads KGHSH; CDR2 reads LQKENI. The CDR3 region is CASSPPRQGFGETQYF. The CDR3 nucleotides are TGTGCCAGCTCACCACCTCGACAGGGTTTTGGAGAGACCCAGTACTTC.